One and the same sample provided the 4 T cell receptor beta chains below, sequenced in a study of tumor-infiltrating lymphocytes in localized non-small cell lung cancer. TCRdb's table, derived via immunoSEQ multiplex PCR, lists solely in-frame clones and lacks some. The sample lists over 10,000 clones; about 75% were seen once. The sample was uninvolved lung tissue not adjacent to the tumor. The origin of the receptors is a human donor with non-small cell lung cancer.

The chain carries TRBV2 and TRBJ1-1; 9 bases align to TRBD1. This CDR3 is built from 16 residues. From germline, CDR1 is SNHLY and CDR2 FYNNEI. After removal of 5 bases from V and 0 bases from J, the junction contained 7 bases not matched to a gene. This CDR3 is CASSSTGGLMNTEAFF. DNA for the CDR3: TGTGCCAGCAGTTCCACAGGGGGCCTGATGAACACTGAAGCTTTCTTT.

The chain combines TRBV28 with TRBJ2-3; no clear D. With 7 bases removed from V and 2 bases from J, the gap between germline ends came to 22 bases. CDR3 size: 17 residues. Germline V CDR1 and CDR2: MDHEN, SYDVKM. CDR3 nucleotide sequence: TGTGCCAGCAATTCCCCCCACTGGCGGCAAGCCACAGATACGCAGTATTTT. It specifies CASNSPHWRQATDTQYF.

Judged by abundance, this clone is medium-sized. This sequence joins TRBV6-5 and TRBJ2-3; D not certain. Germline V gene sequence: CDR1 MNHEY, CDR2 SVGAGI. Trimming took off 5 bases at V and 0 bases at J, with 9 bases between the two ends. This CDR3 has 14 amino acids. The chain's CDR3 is CASSHVRSTDTQYF. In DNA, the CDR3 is TGTGCCAGCAGTCACGTACGGAGCACAGATACGCAGTATTTT.

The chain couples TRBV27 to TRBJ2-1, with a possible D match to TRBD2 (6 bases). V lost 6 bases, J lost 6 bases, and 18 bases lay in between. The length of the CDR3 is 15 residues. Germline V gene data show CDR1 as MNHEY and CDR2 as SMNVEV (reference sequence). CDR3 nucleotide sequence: TGTGCCAGCAGCCGCTTCGGGGGAGATCTCAATGAGCAGTTCTTC. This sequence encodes CASSRFGGDLNEQFF.